The sequence of this TCR beta chain was determined in a study of blood T cells in healthy people across ages. About the study: The template switching approach captured approximately one barcoded beta molecule for every two T cells.

The authors ran a second PCR of about 7 to 11 cycles using a sample-barcoded 5' primer and a J-beta primer mix. Each cDNA molecule was tagged by a template-switch adaptor that had 12 random nucleotides. From each sample, at least 2.5 million paired-end reads containing CDR3 were obtained. Using its own MiXCR run on the 5' RACE reads, TCRdb lists one record per CDR3 protein. The sample gives around 1,800,000 distinct CDR3 sequences, more than 35% of which show up once; 23% is in the top ten. V lost 10 bases and J lost 5; bases outside the gene matches: 7. Germline CDR1 and CDR2: ENHRY and SYGVKD. This CDR3 region has 13 residues.

The source is a human donor in good health. V and J are TRBV10-3 and TRBJ2-5, with 10 bases lining up with TRBD2. Material for sequencing was blood. CDR3 nucleotide sequence: TGTGCCACCGCAGCGGGGGGGCTGGAGACCCAGTACTTC. It codes for CATAAGGLETQYF.